These 16 T cell receptor beta chains share one sample of origin, sequenced in a study of a mutant IDH1 vaccine in newly diagnosed glioma. Time point: week 35, safety follow-up. Each dose of the vaccine consisted of 300 ug of mutant IDH1 20-mer peptide, with topical imiquimod. Their antigens remain unidentified. Profiled with immunoSEQ multiplex PCR; TCRdb holds only in-frame clones, not every one. The table lists 68,000 or so clones, more than 70% of them singletons. The source was PBMCs, collected from a glioma patient whose treatment included an IDH1 peptide vaccine. The receptors here all came from a young man with glioma.

The sample holds a few counts of this clone. This sequence joins TRBV5-5 and TRBJ1-1; 8 bases are shared with TRBD1. Germline V lookup: CDR1 SGHKS, CDR2 YYEKEE (reference sequence). V was clipped by 4 bases and J by 6 bases; unmatched bases: 8. The CDR3 sequence is 14 residues long. In DNA form, the CDR3 reads TGTGCCAGCAGCCAAGGACAGGGTGGGCCTGAAGCTTTCTTT. The encoded protein is CASSQGQGGPEAFF.

The CDR3, as DNA: TGTGCCAGTAGTCTGAGTGCCCGGTGGGGCTACACCTTC. It encodes CASSLSARWGYTF. The genes are TRBV19 and TRBJ1-2; no definite D call. V lost 5 bases, J lost 8 bases, and 15 bases lay in between. The CDR3 is 13 residues long. CDR1 and CDR2 (germline): LNHDA, SQIVND (reference sequence).

The chain has TRBV4-1 and TRBJ2-2; D is ambiguous. Germline CDR1 and CDR2: MGHRA and YSYEKL. The CDR3 sequence is 15 residues long. Trimming pared 1 base from V and 7 bases from J, leaving 13 bases between. CDR3 amino acids: CASSQVSTYGGELFF. The CDR3 bases are TGCGCCAGCAGCCAAGTCTCAACTTATGGCGGGGAGCTGTTTTTT.

The genes are TRBV27 and TRBJ2-2; the D gene is possibly TRBD2 (7 bases). Germline V gene sequence: CDR1 MNHEY, CDR2 SMNVEV (reference sequence). The CDR3 totals 18 residues. The V end was cut by 7 bases, the J end by 5 bases, with 26 bases between. This chain's CDR3 is CASTTSGGGGWSTGELFF. The CDR3 coding sequence is TGTGCCAGCACTACCTCCGGTGGGGGGGGCTGGTCTACCGGGGAGCTGTTTTTT.

V usage is TRBV5-5 and J usage is TRBJ2-4; 13 nucleotides line up with TRBD2. CDR1 SGHKS and CDR2 YYEKEE come from the germline V gene (reference sequence). V lost 4 bases to trimming and J lost 8 bases; unmatched junction nucleotides: 6. The CDR3 loop spans 15 amino acids. As DNA, the CDR3 is TGTGCCAGCAGCCTACAGGGACTAGCGGGATACATTCAGTACTTC. Encoded protein: CASSLQGLAGYIQYF.

This chain uses TRBV6-5 with TRBJ1-3; tentatively, D is TRBD1 (5 bases). The CDR3 is 16 amino acids. Trimming took 2 bases from V and 1 from J, leaving 12 bases between them. Germline V gives CDR1 MNHEY, CDR2 SVGAGI. The chain's CDR3 is CASSYGGTASGNTIYF. The DNA for the CDR3 is TGTGCCAGCAGTTACGGCGGGACGGCATCTGGAAACACCATATATTTT.

V and J are TRBV29-1 and TRBJ1-1; no clear D. CDR1 is SQVTM, CDR2 ANQGSEA, per germline. V was trimmed by 0 bases and J by 2 bases, leaving 7 bases between them. The CDR3 loop spans 13 amino acids. The CDR3: CSVEERYNTEAFF. CDR3 DNA: TGCAGCGTTGAAGAACGGTATAACACTGAAGCTTTCTTT.

The chain combines TRBV5-6 with TRBJ2-1, with no clear D. The V end was cut by 4 bases, the J end by 1 base, with 18 bases between. The germline CDR1 and CDR2 sequences are SGHDT and YYEEEE. The CDR3 runs to 17 residues. CDR3 protein: CASSPPGGQISYNEQFF. In DNA, the CDR3 is TGTGCCAGCAGCCCACCTGGTGGGCAGATTTCCTACAATGAGCAGTTCTTC.

CDR3 sequence reads: CASSFGGGRTDTQYF. The CDR3 bases are TGTGCCAGCAGCTTTGGCGGGGGGCGAACAGATACGCAGTATTTT. The chain employs TRBV5-6 and TRBJ2-3; 8 nucleotides agree with TRBD2. The CDR3 totals 15 residues. Losses at the gene ends were 2 bases for V and 3 bases for J; bases not matched to a gene: 5. From germline, CDR1 is SGHDT and CDR2 YYEEEE.

CDR3 residues: CASSIGSRNSNQPQHF. As DNA, the CDR3 is TGTGCCAGTAGTATAGGTTCCAGAAATAGCAATCAGCCCCAGCATTTT. The rearrangement joins TRBV19 to TRBJ1-5; D is unclear. V dropped 1 base and J dropped 0 bases, with 10 bases sitting between them. CDR3 length: 16 residues. Germline CDR1 LNHDA, CDR2 SQIVND (reference sequence).

The gene calls are TRBV5-6 and TRBJ2-5, with TRBD2 matching over 10 bases. CDR3 length equals 19 residues. The germline gives CDR1 SGHDT, CDR2 YYEEEE. Losses at the gene ends were 1 base for V and 2 bases for J; bases not matched to a gene: 14. In DNA, the CDR3 is TGTGCCAGCAGCTTGTTCCAGGGGCTAGCGGGAGTCGGTCAAGAGACCCAGTACTTC. Its protein is CASSLFQGLAGVGQETQYF.

The chain has TRBV15 and TRBJ2-1; D perhaps matches TRBD2 (7 bases). Germline V gives CDR1 LNHNV, CDR2 YYDKDF (reference sequence). V lost 3 bases, J lost 4 bases, and 13 bases lay in between. The CDR3 extends over 15 amino acids. This CDR3 is CATSRGGTTYNEQFF. CDR3 DNA sequence: TGTGCCACCAGCAGGGGAGGGACAACATACAATGAGCAGTTCTTC.

V usage is TRBV25-1 and J usage is TRBJ2-7; possibly TRBD1 for D (5 bases). The CDR3 is 14 amino acids. V gave up 7 bases and J gave up 1 base, with 14 bases separating them. Germline loops: CDR1 MGHDK, CDR2 SYGVNS. The CDR3 here is CASIPDTGSYEQYF. As DNA, the CDR3 is TGTGCCAGCATCCCGGACACTGGATCCTACGAGCAGTACTTC.

The CDR3 reads CASSVANNTEAFF. The CDR3, as DNA: TGTGCCAGCAGCGTAGCAAACAACACTGAAGCTTTCTTT. V gene TRBV9 combines with J gene TRBJ1-1; D gene ambiguous. Trimming removed 0 bases from V and 2 bases from J, with 5 bases in between. Per the germline V gene, CDR1 is SGDLS and CDR2 is YYNGEE. The CDR3 covers 13 residues.

The V and J genes are TRBV7-6 and TRBJ1-1, with D unresolved. V dropped 4 bases and J dropped 11 bases, with 17 bases sitting between them. The CDR3 runs to 13 residues. The V gene's germline CDR1 is SGHVS and CDR2 FNYEAQ. The CDR3 DNA follows: TGTGCCAGCAGCTCCTCCCCCGAGATCGGCGCTTTCTTT. It codes for CASSSSPEIGAFF.

The CDR3 nucleotides read TGTGCCAGTAAAACAGGGAGGATATCTCAGCCCCAGCATTTT. Its translation: CASKTGRISQPQHF. The J gene is TRBJ1-5, the V gene TRBV19; D perhaps matches TRBD1 (6 bases). V lost 7 bases and J lost 6, with 16 bases in between. Germline-derived CDR1 and CDR2 are LNHDA and SQIVND (reference sequence). The CDR3 totals 14 residues.